This T cell receptor (beta chain) appears in the sequencing data of a study of T-cell memory formation after mild COVID-19. Study-level background: There were largely donor-specific TCR clusters.

Per the germline V gene, CDR1 is SGHDT and CDR2 is YYEEEE. There are 15 residues in the CDR3. On this clonotype itself: One end of the junction does not line up with germline, which may come from a read error.

Via MiXCR, TCRdb re-called the 5' RACE reads, giving one row per CDR3 protein. The sample has around 450,000 distinct CDR3 sequences; around 24% are singletons. The source of this sequence is an adult woman who had mild COVID-19 (a few samples of this study predate the infection). Cell type and time point are not known. The chain carries TRBV5-6 and TRBJ2-7; D may be TRBD1 or TRBD2 (5 bases each). Input material: PBMCs or a T cell subset sorted from them (not recorded which). For the CDR3, the DNA is TGTGCCAGCAGCCCCGGGACCCCGATCTCCTCCGAGCAGTACTTC. Protein sequence: CASSPGTPISSEQYF.